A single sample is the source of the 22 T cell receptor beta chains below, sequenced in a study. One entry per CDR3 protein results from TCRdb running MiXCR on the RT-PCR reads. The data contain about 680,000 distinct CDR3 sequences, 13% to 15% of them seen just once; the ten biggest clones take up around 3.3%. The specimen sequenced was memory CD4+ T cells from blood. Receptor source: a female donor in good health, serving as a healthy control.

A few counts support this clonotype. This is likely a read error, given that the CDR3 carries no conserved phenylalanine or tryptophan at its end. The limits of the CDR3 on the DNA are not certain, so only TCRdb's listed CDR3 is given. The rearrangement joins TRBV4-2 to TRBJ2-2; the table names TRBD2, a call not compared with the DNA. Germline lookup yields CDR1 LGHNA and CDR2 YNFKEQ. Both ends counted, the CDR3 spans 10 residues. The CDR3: CASSQDQTAG.

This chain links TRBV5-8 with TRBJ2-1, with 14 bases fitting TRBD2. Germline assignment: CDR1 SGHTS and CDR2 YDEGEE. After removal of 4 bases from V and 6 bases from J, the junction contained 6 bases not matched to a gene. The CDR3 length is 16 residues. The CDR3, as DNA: TGTGCCAGCAGCCTCCTAGGGACTAGCGGGAGCAATGAGCAGTTCTTC. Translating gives CASSLLGTSGSNEQFF.

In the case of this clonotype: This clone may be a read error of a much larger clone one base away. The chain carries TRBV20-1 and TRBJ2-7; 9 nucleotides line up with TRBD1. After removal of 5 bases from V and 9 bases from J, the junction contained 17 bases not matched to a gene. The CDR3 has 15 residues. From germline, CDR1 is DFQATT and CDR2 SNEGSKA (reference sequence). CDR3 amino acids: CSAASPGQGLSVQYF. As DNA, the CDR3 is TGCAGTGCTGCCTCCCCGGGACAGGGCCTCTCCGTGCAGTACTTC.

In nucleotides, the CDR3 is TGTGCCAGCAGCCACAGACTAGCGGCTACCTACGAGCAGTACTTC. Its translation is CASSHRLAATYEQYF. The rearrangement links TRBV28 to TRBJ2-7; 9 positions agree with TRBD2. This CDR3 comprises 15 residues. The ends lost 6 bases at V and 2 bases at J; junction bases unmatched: 8. The germline gives CDR1 MDHEN, CDR2 SYDVKM.

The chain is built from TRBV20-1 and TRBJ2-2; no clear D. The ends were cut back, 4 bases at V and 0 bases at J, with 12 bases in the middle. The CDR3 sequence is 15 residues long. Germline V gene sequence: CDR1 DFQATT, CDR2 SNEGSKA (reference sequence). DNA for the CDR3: TGCAGTGCTACGACCTTGACACCGAACACCGGGGAGCTGTTTTTT. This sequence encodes CSATTLTPNTGELFF.

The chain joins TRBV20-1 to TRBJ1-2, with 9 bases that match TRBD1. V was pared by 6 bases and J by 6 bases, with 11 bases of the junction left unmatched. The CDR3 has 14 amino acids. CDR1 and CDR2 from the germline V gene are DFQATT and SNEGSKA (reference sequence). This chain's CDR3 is CSAGTGYDSDGYTF. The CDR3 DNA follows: TGCAGTGCGGGGACAGGGTACGATAGCGATGGCTACACCTTC.

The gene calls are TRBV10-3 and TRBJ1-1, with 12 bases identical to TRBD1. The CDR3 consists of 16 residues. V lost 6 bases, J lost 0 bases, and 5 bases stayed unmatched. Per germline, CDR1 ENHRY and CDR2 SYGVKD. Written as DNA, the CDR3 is TGTGCCATCAGCCCCGGGACAGGGGGCGTGAACACTGAAGCTTTCTTT. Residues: CAISPGTGGVNTEAFF.

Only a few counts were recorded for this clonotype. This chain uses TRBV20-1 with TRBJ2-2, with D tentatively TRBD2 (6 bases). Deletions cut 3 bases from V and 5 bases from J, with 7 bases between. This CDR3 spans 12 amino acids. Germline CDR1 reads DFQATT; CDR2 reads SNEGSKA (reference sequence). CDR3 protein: CSASGRTGELFF. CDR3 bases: TGCAGTGCTAGCGGGAGAACCGGGGAGCTGTTTTTT.

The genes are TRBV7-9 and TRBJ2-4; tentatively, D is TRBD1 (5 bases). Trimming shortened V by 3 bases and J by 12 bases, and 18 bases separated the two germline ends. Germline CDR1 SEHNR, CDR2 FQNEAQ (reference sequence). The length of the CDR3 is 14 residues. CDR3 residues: CASSFGAGPRGQYF. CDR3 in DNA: TGTGCCAGCAGCTTCGGTGCAGGACCAAGGGGTCAGTACTTC.

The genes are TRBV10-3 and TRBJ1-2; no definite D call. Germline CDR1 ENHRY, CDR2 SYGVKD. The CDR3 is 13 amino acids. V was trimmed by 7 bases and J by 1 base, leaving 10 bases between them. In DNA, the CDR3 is TGTGCCATCAAAGGTGCCAATAACTATGGCTACACCTTC. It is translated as CAIKGANNYGYTF.

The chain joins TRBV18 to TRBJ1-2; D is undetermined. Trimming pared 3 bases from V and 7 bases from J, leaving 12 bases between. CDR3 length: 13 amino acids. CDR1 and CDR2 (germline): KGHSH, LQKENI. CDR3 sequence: CASSPGYEGGYTF. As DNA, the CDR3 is TGTGCCAGCTCACCGGGTTACGAAGGTGGCTACACCTTC.

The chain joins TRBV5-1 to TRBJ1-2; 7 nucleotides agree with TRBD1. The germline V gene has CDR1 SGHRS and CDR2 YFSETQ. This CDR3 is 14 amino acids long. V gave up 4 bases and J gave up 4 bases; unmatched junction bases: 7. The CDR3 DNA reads TGCGCCAGCAGCCGGGACAGCGTATCCTATGGCTACACCTTC. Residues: CASSRDSVSYGYTF.

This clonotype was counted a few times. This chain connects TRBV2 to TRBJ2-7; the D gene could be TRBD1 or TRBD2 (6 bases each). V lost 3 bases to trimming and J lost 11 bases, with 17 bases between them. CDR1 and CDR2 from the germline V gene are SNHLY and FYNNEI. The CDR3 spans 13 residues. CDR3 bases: TGTGCCAGCAGTGATACCCGGGGGCGCGCAGAGTACTTC. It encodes CASSDTRGRAEYF. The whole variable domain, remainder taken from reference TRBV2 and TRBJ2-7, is EPEVTQTPSHQVTQMGQEVILRCVPISNHLYFYWYRQILGQKVEFLVSFYNNEISEKSEIFDDQFSVERPDGSNFTLKIRSTKLEDSAMYFCASSDTRGRAEYFGPGTRLTVT.

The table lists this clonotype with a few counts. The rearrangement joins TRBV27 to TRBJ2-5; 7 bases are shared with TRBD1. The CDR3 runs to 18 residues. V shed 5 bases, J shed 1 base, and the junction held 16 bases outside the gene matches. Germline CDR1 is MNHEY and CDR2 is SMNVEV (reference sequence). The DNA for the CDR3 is TGTGCCAGCAGTCTCAGACAGGGCCCTATTAATCCCCAAGAGACCCAGTACTTC. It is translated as CASSLRQGPINPQETQYF.

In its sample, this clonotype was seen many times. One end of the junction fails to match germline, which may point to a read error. CDR3: CASSLLQGVINEQFF. The CDR3 region has the DNA TGCGCCAGCAGCTTGCTCCAGGGGGTGATAAATGAGCAGTTCTTC. This chain connects TRBV5-6 to TRBJ2-1; 7 bases align to TRBD1. In germline, CDR1 is SGHDT, CDR2 YYEEEE. The CDR3 totals 15 residues.

The CDR3 loop reads CASSPTGDNQPQHF. In DNA form, the CDR3 reads TGTGCCAGCAGCCCGACAGGGGATAATCAGCCCCAGCATTTT. The chain is built from TRBV12-3 or TRBV12-4 and TRBJ1-5, with TRBD1 identical over 8 bases. This CDR3 spans 14 amino acids. Trimming removed 6 bases from V and 4 bases from J; junction bases left unmatched: 5.

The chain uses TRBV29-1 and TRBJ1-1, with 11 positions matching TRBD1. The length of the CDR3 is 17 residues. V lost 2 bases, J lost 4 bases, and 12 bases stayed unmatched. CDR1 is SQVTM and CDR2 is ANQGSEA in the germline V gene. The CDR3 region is CSVESPGTGGRVTEAFF. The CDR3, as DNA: TGCAGCGTTGAAAGTCCCGGGACAGGGGGTCGGGTCACTGAAGCTTTCTTT. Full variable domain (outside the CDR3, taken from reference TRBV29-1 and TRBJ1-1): SAVISQKPSRDICQRGTSLTIQCQVDSQVTMMFWYRQQPGQSLTLIATANQGSEATYESGFVIDKFPISRPNLTFSTLTVSNMSPEDSSIYLCSVESPGTGGRVTEAFFGQGTRLTVV.

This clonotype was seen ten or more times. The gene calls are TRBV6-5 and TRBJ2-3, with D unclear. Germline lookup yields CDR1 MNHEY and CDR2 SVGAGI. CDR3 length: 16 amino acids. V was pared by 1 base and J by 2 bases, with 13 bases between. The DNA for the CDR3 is TGTGCCAGCAGTTACTGGGTCTGGATAGTCACAGATACGCAGTATTTT. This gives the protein CASSYWVWIVTDTQYF.

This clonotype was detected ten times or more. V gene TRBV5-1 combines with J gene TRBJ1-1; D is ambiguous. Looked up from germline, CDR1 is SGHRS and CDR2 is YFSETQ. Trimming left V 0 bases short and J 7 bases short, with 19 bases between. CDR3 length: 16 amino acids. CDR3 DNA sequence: TGCGCCAGCAGCTTGGCCACGGCGGCGAATGGGGATGAAGCTTTCTTT. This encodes CASSLATAANGDEAFF.

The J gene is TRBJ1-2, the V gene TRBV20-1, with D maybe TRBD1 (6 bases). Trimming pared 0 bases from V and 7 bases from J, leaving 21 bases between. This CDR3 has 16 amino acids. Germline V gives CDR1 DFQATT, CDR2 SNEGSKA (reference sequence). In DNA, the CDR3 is TGCAGTGCTAGAGATGCCGGACAGAGGTCTATGGGTGGCTACACCTTC. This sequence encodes CSARDAGQRSMGGYTF.

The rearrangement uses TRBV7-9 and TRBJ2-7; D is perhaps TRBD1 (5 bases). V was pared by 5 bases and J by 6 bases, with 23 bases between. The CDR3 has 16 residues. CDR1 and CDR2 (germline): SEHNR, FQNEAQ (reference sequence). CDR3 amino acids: CASSTRTGAQRVEQYF. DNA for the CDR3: TGTGCCAGCAGCACACGTACAGGCGCCCAGCGTGTCGAGCAGTACTTC.

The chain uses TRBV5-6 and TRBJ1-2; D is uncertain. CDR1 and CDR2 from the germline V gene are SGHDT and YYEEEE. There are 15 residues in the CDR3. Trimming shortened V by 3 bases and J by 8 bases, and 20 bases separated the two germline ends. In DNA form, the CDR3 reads TGTGCCAGCAGCTGGGGTGCGGCCGGGGTTAGGGGCTACACCTTC. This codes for CASSWGAAGVRGYTF.